This entry lists 13 T cell receptor beta chains sequenced from one sample in a study of T cells in Graves' hyperthyroidism and ophthalmopathy. The TCR beta CDR3 regions underwent amplification using RNA transcripts as the source. HTBI primers were the set used in a first-round RT-PCR of the TCR CDR3. TCRdb re-analysed the multiplex PCR reads in MiXCR, keeping a single row per CDR3 protein. The sample records roughly 660,000 distinct CDR3 sequences, around 15% being singletons. Sequencing input: blood. The receptors were sampled from a man aged 45-65 years with Graves' hyperthyroidism.

This clonotype was observed many times. The chain couples TRBV24-1 to TRBJ2-5; D unresolved. V lost 2 bases and J 1 base, leaving 7 bases between the germline ends. The germline CDR1 and CDR2 sequences are KGHDR and SFDVKD. This CDR3 is 14 amino acids long. The CDR3 spells CATSDSVVQETQYF. In DNA, the CDR3 is TGTGCCACCAGTGATTCAGTTGTCCAAGAGACCCAGTACTTC.

This clonotype showed up many times. The chain combines TRBV19 with TRBJ2-6; 9 positions agree with TRBD1. The germline V gene has CDR1 LNHDA and CDR2 SQIVND (reference sequence). V was pared by 4 bases and J by 2 bases, with 6 bases of the junction left unmatched. The CDR3 loop spans 17 amino acids. The CDR3 sequence is CASSTRDRVAGANVLTF. CDR3 in DNA: TGTGCCAGTAGTACCCGGGACAGGGTTGCTGGGGCCAACGTCCTGACTTTC.

Concerning this clonotype itself: This may come from a read error, since a much larger clone is one base off. This chain links TRBV5-1 with TRBJ1-1; unclear D gene. The germline V gene has CDR1 SGHRS and CDR2 YFSETQ. The CDR3 contains 13 residues. V gave up 0 bases and J gave up 7 bases, with 10 bases separating them. Here the CDR3 DNA reads TGCGCCAGCAGCTTGGCGGGGAGCGGTGAAGCTTTCTTT. This codes for CASSLAGSGEAFF.

The gene calls are TRBV25-1 and TRBJ2-7; 8 bases align to TRBD2. With V trimmed by 4 bases and J by 3 bases, 8 bases remained unmatched. This CDR3 spans 15 amino acids. Germline CDR1 reads MGHDK; CDR2 reads SYGVNS. CDR3 sequence (DNA): TGTGCCAGCAGTGGGATTAGCGGGACAAACTACGAGCAGTACTTC. This encodes CASSGISGTNYEQYF.

CDR3: CATSDWTDSQETQYF. CDR3 coding DNA: TGTGCCACCAGTGATTGGACAGACAGCCAAGAGACCCAGTACTTC. J is TRBJ2-5 and V is TRBV24-1; a weak D match, TRBD1 (6 bases). CDR3 length: 15 residues. The germline CDR1 and CDR2 sequences are KGHDR and SFDVKD. Between the trimmed V and J ends, which lost 2 bases and 1 base, there was a span of 10 bases.

This chain connects TRBV7-9 to TRBJ1-2; possible D gene TRBD1, 6 bases. The V and J ends lost 7 bases and 2 bases respectively, with 14 bases between them. Per the germline V gene, CDR1 is SEHNR and CDR2 is FQNEAQ (reference sequence). The CDR3 length is 14 residues. The CDR3 DNA sequence: TGTGCCAGCACTCCAGGGGATTTCAACTATGGCTACACCTTC. It is translated as CASTPGDFNYGYTF. Full variable domain (rest looked up from reference TRBV7-9 and TRBJ1-2): DTGVSQNPRHKITKRGQNVTFRCDPISEHNRLYWYRQTLGQGPEFLTYFQNEAQLEKSRLLSDRFSAERPKGSFSTLEIQRTEQGDSAMYLCASTPGDFNYGYTFGSGTRLTVV.

There are a few counts of this clonotype. The chain recombines TRBV20-1 with TRBJ2-1; perhaps TRBD2 as D (5 bases). Trimming removed 5 bases from V and 2 bases from J, with 13 bases in between. Germline V gene lookup returns CDR1 DFQATT and CDR2 SNEGSKA (reference sequence). The CDR3 totals 14 residues. The CDR3 reads CSAPPRATYNEQFF. The DNA for the CDR3 is TGCAGTGCTCCCCCGAGGGCCACCTACAATGAGCAGTTCTTC.

This clonotype was counted at least ten times. The J gene is TRBJ2-7, the V gene TRBV27; TRBD2 aligns across 11 bases. The germline V gene encodes CDR1 MNHEY and CDR2 SMNVEV (reference sequence). CDR3 size: 15 residues. V gave up 2 bases and J gave up 4 bases; unmatched junction bases: 4. CDR3 region: CASSLTSGRNYEQYF. The CDR3 DNA is TGTGCCAGCAGTTTAACTAGCGGGAGAAATTACGAGCAGTACTTC.

This clonotype has a count of ten or more. The CDR3 here is CASSSGTVGREQYF. The CDR3, as DNA: TGTGCCAGCAGCTCCGGGACAGTTGGTCGGGAGCAGTACTTC. The chain recombines TRBV28 with TRBJ2-7; the match to TRBD1 covers 7 bases. V was pared by 6 bases and J by 7 bases, with 12 bases of the junction left unmatched. Germline CDR1 MDHEN, CDR2 SYDVKM. The CDR3 consists of 14 residues.

In this sample, this clonotype turned up a few times. The CDR3 DNA sequence: TGTGCCAGCAGCGTAGAACCTGGGACAGGGATAGAGCAGTACTTC. The encoded protein is CASSVEPGTGIEQYF. The chain has TRBV9 and TRBJ2-7, with 9 bases matching TRBD1. Germline V gives CDR1 SGDLS, CDR2 YYNGEE. The CDR3 loop spans 15 amino acids. The V and J ends lost 0 bases and 7 bases, in that order; junction bases with no gene match: 8.

This clonotype was counted ten times or more. The chain recombines TRBV20-1 with TRBJ2-7; 8 bases match TRBD1. CDR1 and CDR2 (germline): DFQATT, SNEGSKA (reference sequence). The CDR3 spans 15 residues. V was pared by 0 bases and J by 1 base, with 5 bases of the junction left unmatched. CDR3 sequence reads: CSARDRRQGSYEQYF. The CDR3, as DNA: TGCAGTGCTAGAGATCGGAGACAGGGGTCCTACGAGCAGTACTTC.

In regard to this clonotype: The germline gene is not matched at one end of the junction; a read error may be the cause. J is TRBJ2-4 and V is TRBV20-1; D unclear. CDR3 length: 13 amino acids. Germline lookup yields CDR1 DFQATT and CDR2 SNEGSKA (reference sequence). The CDR3 reads CSASSGREKIQYF. In nucleotides, the CDR3 is TGCAGTGCTTCCTCGGGTCGAGAAAAAATTCAGTACTTC.

There are many counts of this clonotype. V gene TRBV12-3 or TRBV12-4 combines with J gene TRBJ2-2; 9 bases map to TRBD2. After removal of 7 bases from V and 6 bases from J, the junction contained 9 bases not matched to a gene. This CDR3 contains 15 residues. The CDR3 coding sequence is TGTGCCAGCATTTCCCCCGGCGGGAGGGCCGGGGAGCTGTTTTTT. Translating it yields CASISPGGRAGELFF.